This entry lists 3 T cell receptor beta chains sequenced from one sample in a study of T cells in Graves' hyperthyroidism and ophthalmopathy (dated by TCRdb to between 2018 and 2020). Libraries were prepared through multiplex PCR. Data came from an Illumina HiSeq 2000. The TCR beta CDR3 regions were amplified from the RNA transcripts. The TCR CDR3 was subjected to a first round of RT-PCR using the HTBI primer set and the Qiagen OneStep RT-PCR kit. TCRdb redid the processing of the public reads, applying fastp at Q25 and MiXCR, and retained in-frame beta chains. Identical CDR3 proteins give one entry, which carries the most common genes and DNA. A total of approximately 710,000 distinct CDR3 sequences appear in this sample, around 16% of them only once. The top ten clonotypes cover roughly a sixth of the sample. The sample consisted of blood. The receptors were sampled from a man aged 45-60 years with Graves' hyperthyroidism.

The chain has TRBV24-1 and TRBJ1-5, with D uncertain. Trimming stripped 9 bases from V and 0 bases from J, with 11 bases between. This CDR3 has 14 residues. CDR1 is KGHDR, CDR2 SFDVKD, per germline. CDR3 region: CATSDSSSNQPQHF. CDR3 coding DNA: TGTGCCACCTCGGACTCCTCTAGCAATCAGCCCCAGCATTTT.

This clonotype was seen a handful of times. V is TRBV4-2 and J is TRBJ1-4, with D tentatively TRBD1 (5 bases). The V end lost 0 bases, the J end lost 7 bases, and 15 bases lay between the germline ends. Germline V CDR1 and CDR2: LGHNA, YNFKEQ. The CDR3 consists of 16 residues. The CDR3 spells CASSQDLWQGGEKLFF. The CDR3 DNA is TGTGCCAGCAGCCAAGATCTATGGCAGGGAGGTGAAAAACTGTTTTTT.

CDR3 sequence reads: CASQAFMNTEAFF. The DNA of the CDR3 is TGTGCCAGTCAAGCTTTCATGAACACTGAAGCTTTCTTT. The gene calls are TRBV27 and TRBJ1-1; no clear D. CDR1 MNHEY and CDR2 SMNVEV come from the germline V gene (reference sequence). CDR3 size: 13 residues. V lost 9 bases and J lost 0, with 11 bases in between.